These 29 T cell receptor beta chains were all obtained from the same sample, sequenced in a study of cytomegalovirus exposure and HLA in healthy donors. Both 60 Vbeta primers and 13 Jbeta primers went into the PCR. Profiled with immunoSEQ multiplex PCR; TCRdb holds only in-frame clones, not every one. The sample has around 200,000 clones; approximately 80% are singletons. Sequences were obtained from PBMCs. The receptors shown here come from a girl aged 5-17 years in good health and CMV-seronegative.

The chain combines TRBV7-3 with TRBJ1-5; possible D gene TRBD1, 6 bases. CDR3 length: 15 residues. Trimming took off 1 base at V and 6 bases at J, with 13 bases between the two ends. In germline, CDR1 is SGHTA, CDR2 FQGTGA. CDR3 DNA sequence: TGTGCCAGCAGCTTAAACGGGGGAGGGGGTCAGCCCCAGCATTTT. Translated: CASSLNGGGGQPQHF.

This CDR3 reads CASSQDHATRGEKLFF. CDR3 in DNA: TGCGCCAGCAGCCAAGATCACGCCACCAGAGGTGAAAAACTGTTTTTT. The J gene is TRBJ1-4, the V gene TRBV4-3; D ambiguous. This CDR3 is built from 16 residues. V lost 0 bases and J lost 7, with 15 bases in between. Germline CDR1 LGHNA, CDR2 YSLEER.

The V call is TRBV6-4, the J call TRBJ1-6, with D possibly matching TRBD1 (6 bases). Per germline, CDR1 MRHNA and CDR2 SNTAGT. The CDR3 has 14 amino acids. The V gene lost 6 bases and the J gene lost 5 bases, with 11 bases spanning the gap. For the CDR3, the DNA is TGTGCCAGCAGCGCACAGGGAGATAATTCACCCCTCCACTTT. Protein product: CASSAQGDNSPLHF.

The rearrangement links TRBV5-5 to TRBJ2-2; TRBD2 matches 11 bases. The CDR3 sequence is 17 residues long. V dropped 1 base and J dropped 4; count of bases not matched to a gene: 6. CDR1 SGHKS and CDR2 YYEKEE come from the germline V gene (reference sequence). The CDR3 region is CASSLFVAGGSTGELFF. The CDR3 coding sequence is TGTGCCAGCAGCTTGTTTGTAGCGGGAGGGAGCACCGGGGAGCTGTTTTTT.

The chain is built from TRBV5-6 and TRBJ1-4, with D perhaps matching TRBD1 (5 bases). V was trimmed by 1 base and J by 0 bases, leaving 13 bases between them. The CDR3 covers 17 residues. In germline, CDR1 is SGHDT, CDR2 YYEEEE. CDR3: CASSLRQGLTTNEKLFF. CDR3 nucleotide sequence: TGTGCCAGCAGCTTGCGGCAGGGACTCACAACTAATGAAAAACTGTTTTTT.

The chain has TRBV28 and TRBJ2-7; 8 nucleotides match TRBD2. V was clipped by 6 bases and J by 4 bases; unmatched bases: 8. The CDR3 totals 14 residues. Germline CDR1 and CDR2: MDHEN and SYDVKM. The CDR3 here is CASSPSGTSYEQYF. The CDR3 DNA sequence: TGTGCCAGCAGCCCCTCCGGGACTAGTTACGAGCAGTACTTC.

The CDR3 sequence: CASSTLVTQETQYF. The CDR3 coding sequence is TGTGCCAGCAGCACCCTAGTAACCCAAGAGACCCAGTACTTC. The V and J genes are TRBV9 and TRBJ2-5; D is uncertain. This CDR3 is built from 14 residues. V was shortened by 4 bases and J by 1 base, with 11 bases between the two germline ends. CDR1 is SGDLS, CDR2 YYNGEE, per germline.

The chain couples TRBV6-4 to TRBJ1-5; D is possibly TRBD1 (6 bases). Trimming cost V 6 bases and J 1 base, with 16 bases left between them. This CDR3 comprises 16 residues. The germline gives CDR1 MRHNA, CDR2 SNTAGT. In DNA, the CDR3 is TGTGCCAGCAGACTTGACAGGTACGAAAGCAATCAGCCCCAGCATTTT. Translating it yields CASRLDRYESNQPQHF.

The chain links TRBV6-5 to TRBJ2-1; 7 bases are shared with TRBD2. From germline, CDR1 is MNHEY and CDR2 SVGAGI. This CDR3 is 16 amino acids long. Trimming removed 4 bases from V and 5 bases from J; junction bases left unmatched: 11. CDR3: CASSWGGSGRDNEQFF. In nucleotides, the CDR3 is TGTGCCAGCAGTTGGGGGGGTAGCGGACGAGACAATGAGCAGTTCTTC.

The chain links TRBV28 to TRBJ1-2; no reliable D call. Deletions cut 5 bases from V and 2 bases from J, with 9 bases between. CDR3 length equals 13 residues. Germline V gene lookup returns CDR1 MDHEN and CDR2 SYDVKM. CDR3 bases: TGTGCCAGCAGTACCACGAGGAACTATGGCTACACCTTC. Its protein product is CASSTTRNYGYTF.

This clone was seen just once. V and J are TRBV5-1 and TRBJ1-2; 7 nucleotides align to TRBD1. Germline V gene sequence: CDR1 SGHRS, CDR2 YFSETQ. The CDR3 spans 19 residues. With 2 bases clipped from V and 4 bases from J, the junction kept 20 bases outside the gene matches. The CDR3 DNA reads TGCGCCAGCAGCTTCCCTGAGAGAGGGGACAGCCAAGCCACCTATGGCTACACCTTC. Translating gives CASSFPERGDSQATYGYTF.

This chain joins TRBV19 and TRBJ2-1, with 13 bases fitting TRBD2. Losses at the gene ends were 3 bases for V and 2 bases for J; bases not matched to a gene: 4. The CDR3 is 17 amino acids. The V gene's germline CDR1 is LNHDA and CDR2 SQIVND (reference sequence). The CDR3 coding sequence is TGTGCCAGTAGTATCCTACTAGCGGGAGGGCCCTACAATGAGCAGTTCTTC. This gives the protein CASSILLAGGPYNEQFF.

In its sample, this clone was seen a few times. The V call is TRBV4-1, the J call TRBJ1-2; D is possibly TRBD1 (6 bases). CDR1 is MGHRA and CDR2 is YSYEKL in the germline V gene. Deletions cut 0 bases from V and 10 bases from J, with 12 bases between. This CDR3 has 13 residues. The CDR3 protein is CASSQEGPGAYTF. The DNA of the CDR3 is TGCGCCAGCAGCCAAGAGGGGCCAGGGGCCTACACCTTC.

The chain couples TRBV30 to TRBJ1-5; weak D call: TRBD1 (5 bases). The germline CDR1 and CDR2 sequences are GTSNPN and SVGIG (reference sequence). V lost 0 bases and J lost 4, with 10 bases in between. This CDR3 has 14 residues. The CDR3 DNA follows: TGTGCCTGGAGTGTAAGCAGGGCAAATCAGCCCCAGCATTTT. Translated: CAWSVSRANQPQHF.

The V call is TRBV7-3, the J call TRBJ2-3, with 8 nucleotides matching TRBD2. The CDR3 runs to 17 residues. V was pared by 5 bases and J by 0 bases, with 10 bases of the junction left unmatched. In germline, CDR1 is SGHTA, CDR2 FQGTGA. CDR3 protein: CASSPLGGGGSTDTQYF. CDR3 DNA sequence: TGTGCCAGCAGCCCCCTGGGTGGCGGGGGGAGCACAGATACGCAGTATTTT.

The chain joins TRBV6-1 to TRBJ1-4; 9 bases map to TRBD1. In germline, CDR1 is MNHNS, CDR2 SASEGT. V shed 4 bases and J 0 bases; nucleotides not matched to a gene: 9. This CDR3 contains 18 residues. CDR3 coding DNA: TGTGCCAGCAGTGCACAGGGGGCTATAAGCGCAACTAATGAAAAACTGTTTTTT. Its protein product is CASSAQGAISATNEKLFF.

This clone was seen a few times. The gene calls are TRBV6-5 and TRBJ1-2, with D possibly being TRBD1 (6 bases). V was trimmed by 7 bases and J by 4 bases, leaving 19 bases between them. This CDR3 contains 15 residues. Germline V gene sequence: CDR1 MNHEY, CDR2 SVGAGI. CDR3 nucleotide sequence: TGTGCCAGCACCCTACGGGGGGGCGAAGGCTATGGCTACACCTTC. Translating gives CASTLRGGEGYGYTF.

The gene calls are TRBV27 and TRBJ2-1; the D gene is possibly TRBD2 (5 bases). This CDR3 has 12 amino acids. Trimming pared 6 bases from V and 5 bases from J, leaving 8 bases between. In germline, CDR1 is MNHEY, CDR2 SMNVEV (reference sequence). The CDR3 reads CASRTGNNEQFF. The CDR3 bases are TGTGCCAGCAGAACGGGGAACAATGAGCAGTTCTTC.

The CDR3 here is CASSSKCDTFGGYGYTF. CDR3 nucleotide sequence: TGTGCCAGCAGTTCGAAATGTGACACGTTCGGGGGCTATGGCTACACCTTC. The chain carries TRBV28 and TRBJ1-2; possible D gene TRBD1, 5 bases. Per the germline V gene, CDR1 is MDHEN and CDR2 is SYDVKM. V was pared by 4 bases and J by 4 bases, with 22 bases between. The CDR3 sequence is 17 residues long.

The chain couples TRBV18 to TRBJ1-4, with D perhaps TRBD1 (5 bases). CDR3 size: 15 residues. Germline CDR1 is KGHSH and CDR2 is LQKENI. V shed 6 bases and J shed 7 bases, with 18 bases lying between them. The CDR3 nucleotides read TGTGCCAGCTCTCCCTCTGCAGGGATTGGTGAAAAACTGTTTTTT. This sequence encodes CASSPSAGIGEKLFF.

The chain employs TRBV30 and TRBJ2-5; no definite D call. Deletions cut 1 base from V and 1 base from J, with 13 bases between. This CDR3 is built from 15 residues. Germline CDR1 GTSNPN, CDR2 SVGIG (reference sequence). The CDR3 DNA reads TGTGCCTGGAGTGAGTGGGTGACAATCCAAGAGACCCAGTACTTC. It codes for CAWSEWVTIQETQYF.

V gene TRBV11-2 combines with J gene TRBJ1-2, with 9 bases fitting TRBD1. This CDR3 comprises 14 residues. The V segment lost 7 bases and the J segment 2 bases; nucleotides outside the gene matches: 5. The germline CDR1 and CDR2 sequences are SGHAT and FQNNGV. CDR3 region: CASTPTGGNYGYTF. CDR3 coding DNA: TGTGCCAGCACCCCGACAGGGGGGAACTATGGCTACACCTTC. Combining the CDR3 with reference TRBV11-2 and TRBJ1-2 gives the whole variable domain EAGVAQSPRYKIIEKRQSVAFWCNPISGHATLYWYQQILGQGPKLLIQFQNNGVVDDSQLPKDRFSAERLKGVDSTLKIQPAKLEDSAVYLCASTPTGGNYGYTFGSGTRLTVV.

The chain recombines TRBV6-6 with TRBJ1-6; no firm D call. CDR1 MNHNY and CDR2 SVGAGI come from the germline V gene (reference sequence). The CDR3 consists of 14 residues. Trimming stripped 4 bases from V and 8 bases from J, with 12 bases between. CDR3 sequence: CASSSQGGHSPLHF. DNA for the CDR3: TGTGCCAGCAGTTCGCAAGGAGGGCATTCACCCCTCCACTTT.

This chain connects TRBV2 to TRBJ2-3; D possibly matches TRBD1 or TRBD2 (10 bases each). Germline CDR1 is SNHLY and CDR2 is FYNNEI. Deletions cut 8 bases from V and 7 bases from J, with 25 bases between. The length of the CDR3 is 16 residues. CDR3 sequence reads: CASGQGEGLAYNTQYF. CDR3 DNA: TGTGCCAGCGGACAGGGGGAGGGACTAGCGTATAATACGCAGTATTTT.

This clone was counted a single time. The chain couples TRBV6-6 to TRBJ2-3; 7 bases fit TRBD2. V lost 3 bases to trimming and J lost 6 bases; unmatched junction nucleotides: 6. Germline CDR1 is MNHNY and CDR2 is SVGAGI (reference sequence). The CDR3 totals 14 residues. CDR3 sequence (DNA): TGTGCCAGCAGTTATGGGAGGGCGGGTGATACGCAGTATTTT. Protein product: CASSYGRAGDTQYF.

There are a few counts of this clone. The V and J genes are TRBV27 and TRBJ1-3; 7 bases match TRBD1. The V gene end was trimmed by 4 bases and the J gene end by 11 bases; junction bases not matched to a gene: 5. Per germline, CDR1 MNHEY and CDR2 SMNVEV (reference sequence). The CDR3 is 12 residues long. The CDR3 DNA is TGTGCCAGCAGTTCCCGGACAGGTCCCATATATTTT. Translating gives CASSSRTGPIYF.

The chain recombines TRBV7-7 with TRBJ2-5, with TRBD1 as a possible D gene (5 bases). The CDR3 loop spans 12 amino acids. V lost 6 bases and J 7 bases, leaving 12 bases between the germline ends. Looked up from germline, CDR1 is SSHAT and CDR2 is FNYEAQ (reference sequence). The CDR3 region has the DNA TGTGCCAGCAGTGAAACAAGGGGGACCCAGTACTTC. This encodes CASSETRGTQYF.

This sequence joins TRBV15 and TRBJ2-5; no clear D gene. This CDR3 contains 14 residues. V lost 5 bases to trimming and J lost 1 base, with 11 bases between them. CDR1 and CDR2 (germline): LNHNV, YYDKDF (reference sequence). The CDR3 sequence: CATSPRKVQETQYF. The CDR3 DNA reads as TGTGCCACCAGCCCGAGGAAAGTCCAAGAGACCCAGTACTTC. The full variable domain, with the rest looked up from reference TRBV15 and TRBJ2-5, is DAMVIQNPRYQVTQFGKPVTLSCSQTLNHNVMYWYQQKSSQAPKLLFHYYDKDFNNEADTPDNFQSRRPNTSFCFLDIRSPGLGDTAMYLCATSPRKVQETQYFGPGTRLLVL.

This chain connects TRBV7-9 to TRBJ1-5, with D maybe TRBD1 (6 bases). Germline assignment: CDR1 SEHNR and CDR2 FQNEAQ (reference sequence). The V gene lost 0 bases and the J gene lost 9 bases, with 27 bases spanning the gap. This CDR3 region has 19 residues. This CDR3 reads CASSLALIVGQSQYAPQHF. Here the CDR3 DNA reads TGTGCCAGCAGCTTAGCGCTAATCGTTGGACAGTCCCAATATGCGCCCCAGCATTTT.